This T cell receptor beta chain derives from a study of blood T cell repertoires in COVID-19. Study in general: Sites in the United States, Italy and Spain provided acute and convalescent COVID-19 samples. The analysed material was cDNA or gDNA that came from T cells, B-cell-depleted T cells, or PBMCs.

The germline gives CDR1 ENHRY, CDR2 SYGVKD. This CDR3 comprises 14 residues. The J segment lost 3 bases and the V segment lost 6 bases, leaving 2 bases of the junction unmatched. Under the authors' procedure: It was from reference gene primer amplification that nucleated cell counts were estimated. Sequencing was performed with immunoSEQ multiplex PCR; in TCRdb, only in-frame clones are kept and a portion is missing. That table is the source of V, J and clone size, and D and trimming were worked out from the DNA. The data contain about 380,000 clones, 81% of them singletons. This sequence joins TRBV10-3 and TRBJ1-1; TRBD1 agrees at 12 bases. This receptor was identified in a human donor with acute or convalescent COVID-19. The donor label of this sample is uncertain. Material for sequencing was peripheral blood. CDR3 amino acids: CAIRGQGAYTEAFF. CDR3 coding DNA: TGTGCCATCAGGGGACAGGGGGCGTACACTGAAGCTTTCTTT.